Below are 24 T cell receptor beta chains sequenced from a single sample in a study of T cells in Graves' hyperthyroidism and ophthalmopathy. TCR beta CDR3 sequences were amplified from RNA transcripts. When the TCR CDR3 underwent first-round RT-PCR, the HTBI primer set was used. TCRdb re-derived calls from the multiplex PCR reads in MiXCR, one entry per CDR3 protein. This repertoire shows 600,000 to 700,000 distinct CDR3 sequences, just under 45% found once; its top ten account for approximately 7.2%. Sequencing was performed on peripheral blood or thyroid tissue (not recorded which). The receptors here all came from an adult man with Graves' disease, either hyperthyroidism or ophthalmopathy (not recorded which).

Of note for this clonotype: This CDR3 fails to terminate in the conserved phenylalanine or tryptophan, so it likely reflects a read error. The chain carries TRBV29-1 and TRBJ1-1; D gene unclear. V was cut by 7 bases and J by 1 base, with 10 bases left in between. The CDR3 runs to 12 residues. Germline loops: CDR1 SQVTM, CDR2 ANQGSEA. The CDR3 spells CSAKRGNTEAFL. In nucleotides, the CDR3 is TGCAGCGCTAAACGGGGGAACACTGAAGCTTTCCTT.

The table lists this clonotype with a count of one. The chain couples TRBV15 to TRBJ2-7; 11 positions match TRBD1. There are 15 residues in the CDR3. V lost 4 bases and J lost 2; bases outside the gene matches: 4. CDR1 is LNHNV, CDR2 YYDKDF, per germline (reference sequence). The CDR3 loop reads CATSTPGQGAYEQYF. Here the CDR3 DNA reads TGTGCCACCAGCACGCCGGGACAGGGGGCCTACGAGCAGTACTTC.

The chain employs TRBV5-1 and TRBJ2-5, with 12 bases matching TRBD1. Per the germline V gene, CDR1 is SGHRS and CDR2 is YFSETQ. The junction had 5 bases not matched to a gene; V was cut back by 4 bases and J by 7 bases. The CDR3 is 14 residues long. CDR3 sequence reads: CASSAGQGAGTQYF. CDR3 bases: TGCGCCAGCAGCGCGGGACAGGGGGCTGGGACCCAGTACTTC.

As DNA, the CDR3 is TGTGCCAGCAGCCATCCGGGACAGCCCTATTCACCCCTCCACTTT. It encodes CASSHPGQPYSPLHF. The chain combines TRBV7-2 with TRBJ1-6; 7 positions match TRBD1. Germline V gene lookup returns CDR1 SGHTA and CDR2 FQGNSA. The CDR3 has 15 residues. V shed 5 bases, J shed 8 bases, and the junction held 9 bases outside the gene matches.

Note on this clonotype: No conserved phenylalanine or tryptophan is present at the end of the CDR3, so a read error is the likely explanation. The DNA is left out, because the CDR3 cannot be placed on it with certainty; the CDR3 is given as TCRdb lists it. The CDR3 loop is CATSGSGFGPS. The genes are TRBV24-1 and TRBJ1-2; no check of the table's D call, TRBD1, against the DNA was made. Germline CDR1 reads KGHDR; CDR2 reads SFDVKD. The CDR3 is 11 residues long, ends included.

V usage is TRBV19 and J usage is TRBJ1-5, with a weak D call TRBD1 (5 bases). The CDR3 runs 15 residues. Trimming pared 8 bases from V and 2 bases from J, leaving 16 bases between. Germline lookup yields CDR1 LNHDA and CDR2 SQIVND (reference sequence). This CDR3 is CASLEGVSGNQPQHF. In DNA form, the CDR3 reads TGTGCCAGTCTAGAAGGGGTAAGCGGCAATCAGCCCCAGCATTTT.

Remarks on this clonotype: This could be a read error, since a much larger clone is one nucleotide away. V gene TRBV10-3 combines with J gene TRBJ2-7; perhaps D is TRBD1 or TRBD2 (5 bases each). Trimming removed 6 bases from V and 3 bases from J, with 9 bases in between. The CDR3 totals 12 residues. CDR1 and CDR2 from the germline V gene are ENHRY and SYGVKD. CDR3 nucleotides: TGTGCCATCAGGGGACGGGACTACGAGCAGTACTTC. It is translated as CAIRGRDYEQYF.

This clonotype has ten or more counts. The chain recombines TRBV12-3 or TRBV12-4 with TRBJ1-4; D unclear. The length of the CDR3 is 13 residues. V dropped 3 bases and J dropped 8 bases, with 10 bases sitting between them. CDR3 residues: CASSLRVGEKLFF. In DNA form, the CDR3 reads TGTGCCAGCAGTTTGCGGGTAGGAGAAAAACTGTTTTTT.

This clonotype was observed a handful of times. J is TRBJ1-2 and V is TRBV9; no firm D call. The CDR3 extends over 15 amino acids. The germline gives CDR1 SGDLS, CDR2 YYNGEE. Between the trimmed V and J ends, which lost 0 bases and 4 bases, there was a span of 13 bases. CDR3 bases: TGTGCCAGCAGCGTAGGTAGCGACCTCAGCTATGGCTACACCTTC. Translating gives CASSVGSDLSYGYTF. The full variable domain, in which reference TRBV9 and TRBJ1-2 provide the parts outside the CDR3, is DSGVTQTPKHLITATGQRVTLRCSPRSGDLSVYWYQQSLDQGLQFLIQYYNGEERAKGNILERFSAQQFPDLHSELNLSSLELGDSALYFCASSVGSDLSYGYTFGSGTRLTVV.

The chain joins TRBV20-1 to TRBJ1-2; D perhaps matches TRBD1 (5 bases). CDR1 is DFQATT, CDR2 SNEGSKA, per germline (reference sequence). Trimming removed 0 bases from V and 3 bases from J, with 14 bases in between. The CDR3 runs 15 residues. CDR3 loop: CSARDLGGRDYGYTF. The CDR3 coding sequence is TGCAGTGCTAGAGATCTTGGGGGGAGGGACTATGGCTACACCTTC.

This chain links TRBV14 with TRBJ1-1, with 8 bases fitting TRBD1. This CDR3 has 13 residues. With 6 bases clipped from V and 4 bases from J, the junction kept 4 bases outside the gene matches. Per germline, CDR1 SGHDN and CDR2 FVKESK. In nucleotides, the CDR3 is TGTGCCAGCAGGTCACAGGGGGGCACTGAAGCTTTCTTT. Its translation is CASRSQGGTEAFF.

There are many counts of this clonotype. The rearrangement links TRBV10-3 to TRBJ2-7; possibly TRBD1 or TRBD2 for D (5 bases each). The V end lost 4 bases, the J end lost 9 bases, and 13 bases lay between the germline ends. Per germline, CDR1 ENHRY and CDR2 SYGVKD. The CDR3 sequence is 12 residues long. CDR3: CAISVGARGQYF. In DNA form, the CDR3 reads TGTGCCATCAGTGTGGGAGCAAGGGGGCAGTACTTC.

This clonotype came up once. The J gene is TRBJ1-5, the V gene TRBV24-1, with 7 bases aligning to TRBD1. The CDR3 has 14 residues. Unmatched junction bases numbered 5, after V lost 4 bases and J lost 6 bases. CDR1 and CDR2 from the germline V gene are KGHDR and SFDVKD. CDR3 loop: CATSETGLSQPQHF. CDR3 sequence (DNA): TGTGCCACCAGTGAGACAGGGTTGAGTCAGCCCCAGCATTTT.

This clonotype was counted a few times. CDR3 DNA: TGTGCCAGCAGCTTGGGGTGGACAGGGGCGACCTCCTACGAGCAGTACTTC. This gives the protein CASSLGWTGATSYEQYF. The gene calls are TRBV7-9 and TRBJ2-7; 9 bases map to TRBD1. The CDR3 has 17 residues. V gave up 3 bases and J gave up 0 bases; unmatched junction bases: 9. Per germline, CDR1 SEHNR and CDR2 FQNEAQ (reference sequence).

On this clonotype: This could be a read error, since a much larger clone is one nucleotide away. This chain's CDR3 is CASSLTWGGERYF. The CDR3 DNA follows: TGTGCCAGCAGCTTAACTTGGGGGGGCGAGCGGTACTTC. This rearrangement joins TRBV7-2 to TRBJ2-7; D possibly corresponds to TRBD2 (7 bases). The CDR3 has 13 residues. In germline, CDR1 is SGHTA, CDR2 FQGNSA.

The chain carries TRBV2 and TRBJ1-1, with a possible D match to TRBD1 (6 bases). The CDR3 is 13 residues long. With 5 bases removed from V and 7 bases from J, the gap between germline ends came to 14 bases. Germline loops: CDR1 SNHLY, CDR2 FYNNEI. Here the CDR3 reads CASSYSQGLEAFF. DNA for the CDR3: TGTGCCAGCAGTTACTCCCAGGGGCTTGAAGCTTTCTTT.

The chain recombines TRBV20-1 with TRBJ1-6; 11 positions match TRBD1. Unmatched junction bases numbered 10, after V lost 0 bases and J lost 9 bases. This CDR3 spans 17 amino acids. Looked up from germline, CDR1 is DFQATT and CDR2 is SNEGSKA (reference sequence). CDR3 DNA: TGCAGTGCTAGAGATCGGGGACAGGGGGGAAACGGTTCACCCCTCCACTTT. As protein: CSARDRGQGGNGSPLHF.

This clonotype was detected a few times. The gene calls are TRBV29-1 and TRBJ1-2; D is undetermined. CDR3 size: 12 residues. V lost 0 bases, J lost 8 bases, and 10 bases lay in between. Looked up from germline, CDR1 is SQVTM and CDR2 is ANQGSEA. CDR3 sequence reads: CSVEDLGEGYTF. The CDR3 nucleotides read TGCAGCGTTGAAGATTTGGGCGAGGGCTACACCTTC.

As regards this clonotype: The junction does not match germline at one end; this may be a read error. The V call is TRBV5-1, the J call TRBJ1-4, with a possible D match to TRBD1 (6 bases). The CDR3 runs to 15 residues. Per the germline V gene, CDR1 is SGHRS and CDR2 is YFSETQ. The CDR3 nucleotides read TGTGCCAGCAGCAGGGACCGGGACACAAATGAAAAACTGTTTTTT. It codes for CASSRDRDTNEKLFF.

The CDR3 protein is CASSYGGPVAGELFF. CDR3 nucleotide sequence: TGTGCCAGTAGTTACGGGGGCCCGGTTGCCGGGGAGCTGTTTTTT. The chain carries TRBV19 and TRBJ2-2, with D perhaps assigned TRBD1 or TRBD2 (6 bases each). Trimming took 5 bases from V and 6 from J, leaving 16 bases between them. The CDR3 extends over 15 amino acids. Germline CDR1 reads LNHDA; CDR2 reads SQIVND (reference sequence).

The chain has TRBV29-1 and TRBJ2-7, with TRBD1 matching over 9 bases. The CDR3 runs to 13 residues. The germline gives CDR1 SQVTM, CDR2 ANQGSEA. The junction had 9 bases not matched to a gene; V was cut back by 8 bases and J by 4 bases. The chain's CDR3 is CSLSGTGSYEQYF. The CDR3, as DNA: TGCAGCCTTTCCGGGACAGGGTCGTACGAGCAGTACTTC.

The chain links TRBV20-1 to TRBJ2-7, with 7 positions matching TRBD1. The length of the CDR3 is 16 residues. Germline lookup yields CDR1 DFQATT and CDR2 SNEGSKA (reference sequence). V trimming: 8 bases; J trimming: 5 bases; junction bases outside the gene matches: 21. This chain's CDR3 is CSLPPSTGVFGHEQYF. The CDR3, as DNA: TGCAGTCTCCCTCCTTCTACAGGGGTCTTTGGCCACGAGCAGTACTTC.

The chain uses TRBV2 and TRBJ2-7, with D possibly being TRBD2 (6 bases). The CDR3 has 14 residues. Per the germline V gene, CDR1 is SNHLY and CDR2 is FYNNEI. V gave up 7 bases and J gave up 3 bases, with 16 bases separating them. The CDR3 is CASNSGDLDYEQYF. Here the CDR3 DNA reads TGTGCCAGCAATAGTGGGGACTTGGACTACGAGCAGTACTTC.

J is TRBJ1-1 and V is TRBV9; D gene ambiguous. The V gene lost 4 bases and the J gene lost 1 base, with 11 bases spanning the gap. The CDR3 consists of 14 residues. Germline loops: CDR1 SGDLS, CDR2 YYNGEE. CDR3 sequence reads: CASSPKAANTEAFF. CDR3 DNA: TGTGCCAGCAGCCCTAAGGCAGCGAACACTGAAGCTTTCTTT.